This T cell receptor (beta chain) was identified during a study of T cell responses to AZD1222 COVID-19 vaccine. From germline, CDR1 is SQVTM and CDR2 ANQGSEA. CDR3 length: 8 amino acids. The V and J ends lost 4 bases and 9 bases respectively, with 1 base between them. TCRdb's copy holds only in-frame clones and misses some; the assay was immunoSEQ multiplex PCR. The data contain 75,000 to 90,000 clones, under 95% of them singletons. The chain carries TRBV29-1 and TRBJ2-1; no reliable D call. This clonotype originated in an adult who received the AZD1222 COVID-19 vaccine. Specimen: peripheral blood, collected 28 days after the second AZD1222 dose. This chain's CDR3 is CSVGEQFF. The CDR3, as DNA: TGCAGCGTTGGTGAGCAGTTCTTC.